This T cell receptor beta chain was retrieved from a study of T cells in Graves' hyperthyroidism and ophthalmopathy. Findings of the study overall: A model using 13 V-J features told ophthalmopathy apart from stable hyperthyroidism.

A remark on this clonotype: The antigen remains undetermined.

Germline V gives CDR1 SEHNR, CDR2 FQNEAQ (reference sequence). The CDR3 loop spans 13 amino acids. Trimming took off 1 base at V and 6 bases at J, with 8 bases between the two ends. Amplification targeted TCR beta CDR3 regions from RNA transcripts. The HTBI primer set served for first-round RT-PCR of the TCR CDR3. TCRdb passed the multiplex PCR reads through MiXCR, listing each CDR3 protein once. The sample lists 500,000 to 650,000 distinct CDR3 sequences, 17% occurring once. The specimen sequenced was blood. The TCR was taken from a woman in her late teens or twenties with Graves' ophthalmopathy. The genes are TRBV7-9 and TRBJ2-3; no definite D call. The chain's CDR3 is CASSLVSSDTQYF. In DNA form, the CDR3 reads TGTGCCAGCAGCTTAGTTTCGAGCGATACGCAGTATTTT. The full variable domain, completed using reference TRBV7-9 and TRBJ2-3, is DTGVSQNPRHKITKRGQNVTFRCDPISEHNRLYWYRQTLGQGPEFLTYFQNEAQLEKSRLLSDRFSAERPKGSFSTLEIQRTEQGDSAMYLCASSLVSSDTQYFGPGTRLTVL.